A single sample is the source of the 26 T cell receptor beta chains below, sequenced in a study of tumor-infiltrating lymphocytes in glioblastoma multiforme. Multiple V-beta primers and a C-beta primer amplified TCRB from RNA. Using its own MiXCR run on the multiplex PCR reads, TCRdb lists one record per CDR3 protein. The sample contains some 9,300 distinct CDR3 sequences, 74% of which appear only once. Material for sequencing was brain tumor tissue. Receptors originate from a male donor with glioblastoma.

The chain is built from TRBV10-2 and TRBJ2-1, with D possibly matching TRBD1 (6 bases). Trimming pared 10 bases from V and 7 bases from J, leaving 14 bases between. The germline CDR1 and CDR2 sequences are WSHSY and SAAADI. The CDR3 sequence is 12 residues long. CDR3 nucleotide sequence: TGCGCCATCTCGACAGGTGCGAATGAGCAGTTCTTC. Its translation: CAISTGANEQFF.

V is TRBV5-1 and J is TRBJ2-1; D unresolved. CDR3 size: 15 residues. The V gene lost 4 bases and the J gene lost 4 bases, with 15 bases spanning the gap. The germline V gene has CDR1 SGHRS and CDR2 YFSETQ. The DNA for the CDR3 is TGCGCCAGCAGCCCCCAAGACACCTTTTACAATGAGCAGTTCTTC. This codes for CASSPQDTFYNEQFF.

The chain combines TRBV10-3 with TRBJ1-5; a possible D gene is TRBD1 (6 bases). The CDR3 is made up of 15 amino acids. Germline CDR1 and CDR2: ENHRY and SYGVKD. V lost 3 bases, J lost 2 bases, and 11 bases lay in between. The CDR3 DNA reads TGTGCCATCAGTGACAGGGGTAAAGGCAATCAGCCCCAGCATTTT. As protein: CAISDRGKGNQPQHF.

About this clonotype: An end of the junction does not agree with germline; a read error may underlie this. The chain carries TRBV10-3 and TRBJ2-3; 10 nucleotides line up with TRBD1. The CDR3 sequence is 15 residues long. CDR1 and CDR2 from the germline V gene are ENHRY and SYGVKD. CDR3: CAISAGTGEGDTQYF. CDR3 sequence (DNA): TGTGCTATCAGTGCCGGGACAGGGGAAGGAGATACGCAGTATTTT.

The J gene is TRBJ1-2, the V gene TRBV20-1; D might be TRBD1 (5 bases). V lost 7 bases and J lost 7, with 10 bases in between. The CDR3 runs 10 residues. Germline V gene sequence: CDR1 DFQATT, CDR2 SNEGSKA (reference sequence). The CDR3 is CSVSGGGYTF. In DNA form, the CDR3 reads TGCAGTGTAAGCGGGGGTGGCTACACCTTC.

This chain's CDR3 is CASSASQGDGELFF. The DNA for the CDR3 is TGTGCCAGCAGTGCATCCCAGGGGGACGGGGAGCTGTTTTTT. This rearrangement joins TRBV12-3 or TRBV12-4 to TRBJ2-2, with 7 bases identical to TRBD1. CDR3 length: 14 amino acids. J lost 7 bases, V lost 5 bases, and 7 bases had no gene match.

In DNA form, the CDR3 reads TGTGCCAGCAGCTTAGCGACGACAGGGGACTATGGCTACACCTTC. Translated, it gives CASSLATTGDYGYTF. This sequence joins TRBV7-8 and TRBJ1-2; 8 bases are a match to TRBD1. Germline V gene lookup returns CDR1 SGHVS and CDR2 FQNEAQ. With 0 bases clipped from V and 3 bases from J, the junction kept 3 bases outside the gene matches. The CDR3 covers 15 residues.

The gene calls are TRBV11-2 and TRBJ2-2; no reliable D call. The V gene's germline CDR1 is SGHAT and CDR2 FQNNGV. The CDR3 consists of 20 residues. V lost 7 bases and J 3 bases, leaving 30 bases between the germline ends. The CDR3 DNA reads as TGTGCCAGCACCCCCTTATTCGGCCAAGGGCTTGCGGTAGACACCGGGGAGCTGTTTTTT. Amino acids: CASTPLFGQGLAVDTGELFF. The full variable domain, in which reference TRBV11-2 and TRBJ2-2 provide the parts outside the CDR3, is EAGVAQSPRYKIIEKRQSVAFWCNPISGHATLYWYQQILGQGPKLLIQFQNNGVVDDSQLPKDRFSAERLKGVDSTLKIQPAKLEDSAVYLCASTPLFGQGLAVDTGELFFGEGSRLTVL.

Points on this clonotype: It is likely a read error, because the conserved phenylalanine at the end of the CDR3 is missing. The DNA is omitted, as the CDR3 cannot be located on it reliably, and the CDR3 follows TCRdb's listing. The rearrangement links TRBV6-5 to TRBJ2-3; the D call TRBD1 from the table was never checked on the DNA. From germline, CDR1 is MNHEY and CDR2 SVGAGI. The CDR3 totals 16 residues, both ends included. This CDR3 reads CASSSLVRGSTDTRYL.

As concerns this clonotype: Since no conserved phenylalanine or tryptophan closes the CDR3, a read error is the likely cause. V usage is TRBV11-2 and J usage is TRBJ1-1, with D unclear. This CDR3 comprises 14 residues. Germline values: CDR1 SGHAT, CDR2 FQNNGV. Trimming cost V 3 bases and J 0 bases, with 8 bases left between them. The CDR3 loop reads CASSLTPMNTEAFS. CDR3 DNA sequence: TGTGCCAGCAGCTTGACACCCATGAACACTGAAGCTTTCTCC.

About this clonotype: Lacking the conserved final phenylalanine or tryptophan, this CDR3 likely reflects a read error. CDR3 nucleotides: TGTGCCAGCAGCCCACGGCCCGGACAGGGACTAAGCTCCTACGAGCAGTACCTC. This codes for CASSPRPGQGLSSYEQYL. This chain joins TRBV11-2 and TRBJ2-7; D may be TRBD1 (8 bases). V dropped 5 bases and J dropped 0 bases, with 23 bases sitting between them. The germline gives CDR1 SGHAT, CDR2 FQNNGV. CDR3 length: 18 residues.

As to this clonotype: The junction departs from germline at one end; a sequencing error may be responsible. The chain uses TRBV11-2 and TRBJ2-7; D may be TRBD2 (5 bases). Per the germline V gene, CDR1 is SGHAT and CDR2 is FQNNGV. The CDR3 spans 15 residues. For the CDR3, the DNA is TGTGCCAGCAGTTTCTCTAGCCTAGCACTATATGAGCTGTACTTC. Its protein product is CASSFSSLALYELYF.

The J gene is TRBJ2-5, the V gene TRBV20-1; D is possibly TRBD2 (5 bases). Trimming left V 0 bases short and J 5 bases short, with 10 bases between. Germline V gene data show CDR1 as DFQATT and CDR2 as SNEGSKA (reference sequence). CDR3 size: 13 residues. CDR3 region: CSARDAGSETQYF. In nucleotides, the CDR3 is TGCAGTGCTAGAGATGCGGGTTCCGAGACCCAGTACTTC.

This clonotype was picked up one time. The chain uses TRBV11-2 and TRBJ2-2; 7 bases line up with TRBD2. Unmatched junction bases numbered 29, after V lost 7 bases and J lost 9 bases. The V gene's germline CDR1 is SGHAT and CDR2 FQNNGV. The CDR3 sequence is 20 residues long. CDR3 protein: CASTPSFGLGLAVNTWELFF. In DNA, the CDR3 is TGTGCCAGCACCCCCTCATTCGGCCTAGGGCTAGCGGTAAACACATGGGAGCTGTTTTTT.

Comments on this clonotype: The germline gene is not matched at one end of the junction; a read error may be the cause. Here the CDR3 reads CSSRDLRQANYYVYTF. The CDR3 DNA reads as TGTTCCAGCAGGGATCTCAGACAGGCGAATTACTATGTCTACACCTTC. This rearrangement joins TRBV11-1 to TRBJ1-2, with a weak D call TRBD1 (6 bases). The CDR3 is 16 residues long. Germline V lookup: CDR1 SGHAT, CDR2 FQDESV (reference sequence).

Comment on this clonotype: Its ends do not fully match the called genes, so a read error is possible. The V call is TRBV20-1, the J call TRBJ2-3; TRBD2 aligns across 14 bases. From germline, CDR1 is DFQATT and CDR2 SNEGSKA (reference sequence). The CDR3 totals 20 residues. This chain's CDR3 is CSASHPGLAGGPSSTDTRYF. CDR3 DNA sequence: TGCAGTGCTAGTCACCCCGGACTAGCGGGAGGACCGAGTAGCACAGATACGCGGTATTTT.

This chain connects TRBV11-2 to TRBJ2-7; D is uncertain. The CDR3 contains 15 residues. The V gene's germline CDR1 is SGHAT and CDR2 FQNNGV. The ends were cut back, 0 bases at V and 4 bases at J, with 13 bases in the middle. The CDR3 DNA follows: TGTGCCAGCAGCTTAGATTGGTCCGGTGGGTACGAGCAGTACTTC. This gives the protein CASSLDWSGGYEQYF. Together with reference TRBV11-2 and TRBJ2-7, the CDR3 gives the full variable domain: EAGVAQSPRYKIIEKRQSVAFWCNPISGHATLYWYQQILGQGPKLLIQFQNNGVVDDSQLPKDRFSAERLKGVDSTLKIQPAKLEDSAVYLCASSLDWSGGYEQYFGPGTRLTVT.

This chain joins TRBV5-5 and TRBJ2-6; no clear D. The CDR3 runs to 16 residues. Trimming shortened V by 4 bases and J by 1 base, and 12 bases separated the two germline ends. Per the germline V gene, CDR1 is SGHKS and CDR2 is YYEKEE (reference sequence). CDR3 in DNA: TGTGCCAGCAGCGTGGCGGCTCCTTCTGGGGCCAACGTCCTGACTTTC. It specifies CASSVAAPSGANVLTF.

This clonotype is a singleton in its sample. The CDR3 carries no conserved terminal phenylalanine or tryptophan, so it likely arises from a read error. As DNA, the CDR3 is TGTGCCAGCACCCCCTCATCCGGCCAAGGGCTAGCGGTAAACACCGGGGGGCTGTTTCTT. Its translation: CASTPSSGQGLAVNTGGLFL. The chain employs TRBV11-2 and TRBJ2-2; 7 positions agree with TRBD2. CDR3 length equals 20 residues. Germline values: CDR1 SGHAT, CDR2 FQNNGV.

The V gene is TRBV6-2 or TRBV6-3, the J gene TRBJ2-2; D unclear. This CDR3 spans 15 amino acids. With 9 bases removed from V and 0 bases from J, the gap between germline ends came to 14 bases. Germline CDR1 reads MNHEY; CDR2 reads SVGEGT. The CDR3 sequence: CASSREATNTGELFF. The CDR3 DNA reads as TGTGCCAGTAGCCGCGAGGCCACGAACACCGGGGAGCTGTTTTTT.

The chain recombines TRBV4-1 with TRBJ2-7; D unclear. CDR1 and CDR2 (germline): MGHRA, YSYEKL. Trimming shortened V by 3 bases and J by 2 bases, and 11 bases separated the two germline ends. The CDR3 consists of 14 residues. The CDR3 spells CASSHSPTPYEQYF. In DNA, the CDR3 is TGCGCCAGCAGCCATTCTCCTACACCCTACGAGCAGTACTTC.

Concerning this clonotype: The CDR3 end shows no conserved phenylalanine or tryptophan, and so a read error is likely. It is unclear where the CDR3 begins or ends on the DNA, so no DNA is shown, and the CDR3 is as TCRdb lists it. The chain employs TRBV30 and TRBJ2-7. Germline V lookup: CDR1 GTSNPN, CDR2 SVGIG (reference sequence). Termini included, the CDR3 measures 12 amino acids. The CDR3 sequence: CAWSVLRNEQYS.

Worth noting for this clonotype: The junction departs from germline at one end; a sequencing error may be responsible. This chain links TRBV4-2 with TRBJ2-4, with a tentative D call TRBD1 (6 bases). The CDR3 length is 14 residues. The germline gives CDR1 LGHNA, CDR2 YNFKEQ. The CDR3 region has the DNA TGTGCCAGCAGCCAGGAGCGGAATCGGGACATTCAATACTTC. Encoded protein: CASSQERNRDIQYF.

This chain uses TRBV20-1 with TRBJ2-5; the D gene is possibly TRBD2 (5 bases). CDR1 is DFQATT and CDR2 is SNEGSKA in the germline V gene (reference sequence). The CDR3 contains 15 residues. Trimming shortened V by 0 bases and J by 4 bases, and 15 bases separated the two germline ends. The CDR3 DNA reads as TGCAGTGCTAGAGATAGAGGGAAGGGTGTAGAGACCCAGTACTTC. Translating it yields CSARDRGKGVETQYF.

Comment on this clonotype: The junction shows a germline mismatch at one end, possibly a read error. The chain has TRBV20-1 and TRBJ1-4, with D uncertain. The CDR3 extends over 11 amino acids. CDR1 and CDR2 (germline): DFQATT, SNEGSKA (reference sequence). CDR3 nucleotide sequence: TGCAGAGCTAGAGTGGGTGAAAAACTGTTTTTT. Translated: CRARVGEKLFF.

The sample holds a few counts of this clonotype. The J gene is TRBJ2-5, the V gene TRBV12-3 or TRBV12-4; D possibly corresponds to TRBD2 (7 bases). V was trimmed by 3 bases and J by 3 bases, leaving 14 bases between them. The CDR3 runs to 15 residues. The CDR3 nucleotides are TGTGCCAGCAGTTTCGAGGGGGGGCCGAAAGAGACCCAGTACTTC. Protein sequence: CASSFEGGPKETQYF.